This T cell receptor (beta chain) was found in a study of shared clonotypes between healthy human individuals. As defined, naive CD8 cells were CD45RO-negative and positively selected for CCR7, with terminally differentiated effector memory CD45RA+ cells excluded. Germline lookup yields CDR1 SQVTM and CDR2 ANQGSEA. Trimming left V 2 bases short and J 6 bases short, with 13 bases between. The CDR3 covers 13 residues. Profiling relied on immunoSEQ multiplex PCR, and the TCRdb table lists in-frame clones only, not all of them. The table has 1.5 million to 2.5 million clones, about 95% seen once. V gene TRBV29-1 combines with J gene TRBJ1-2, with a weak D call TRBD1 (5 bases). The clonotype was recovered from a man aged 18 to 30 in good health. Specimen: naive CD8+ T cells sorted from blood. CDR3 DNA: TGCAGCGTTGAACACGGGACGGAGGATGGCTACACCTTC. The encoded protein is CSVEHGTEDGYTF.